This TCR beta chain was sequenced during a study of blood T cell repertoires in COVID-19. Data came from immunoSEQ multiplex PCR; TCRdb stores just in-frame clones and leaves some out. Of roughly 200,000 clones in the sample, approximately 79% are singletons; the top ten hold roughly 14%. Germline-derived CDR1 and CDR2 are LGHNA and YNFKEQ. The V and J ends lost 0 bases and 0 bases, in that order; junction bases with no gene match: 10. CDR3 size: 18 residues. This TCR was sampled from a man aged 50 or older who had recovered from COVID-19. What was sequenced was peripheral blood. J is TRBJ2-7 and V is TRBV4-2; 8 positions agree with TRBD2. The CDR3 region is CASSQDSVLAVSSYEQYF. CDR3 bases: TGTGCCAGCAGCCAAGATAGTGTACTAGCGGTTAGCTCCTACGAGCAGTACTTC.